The T cell receptor beta chain described here comes from a study of cytomegalovirus exposure and HLA in healthy donors. Study outcomes and limitations: A subsequent analysis found that TCR clusters from the first cohort also tended to co-occur in the approximately 110 validation repertoires, with roughly 95% of cluster scores above 0. Cytomegalovirus-associated status was assigned to about 180 TCR beta chains. Reports credit the classifier with highly specific, highly sensitive diagnosis of cytomegalovirus status.

Note on this clone: The target antigen is unknown.

Here immunoSEQ multiplex PCR was the method, and the copy in TCRdb shows in-frame clones only, minus some. Of fewer than 200,000 clones listed, about 80% were seen once; the top ten hold approximately 3%. Germline V lookup: CDR1 MNHEY, CDR2 SMNVEV (reference sequence). The CDR3 is 16 amino acids. Trimming removed 0 bases from V and 0 bases from J, with 9 bases in between. The material sequenced was PBMCs. The receptor comes from a woman aged 18-30 years in good health and CMV-seropositive. This chain uses TRBV27 with TRBJ1-3; D gene uncertain. The DNA of the CDR3 is TGTGCCAGCAGTTTATCCCCTCTGAGCTCTGGAAACACCATATATTTT. Translated, it gives CASSLSPLSSGNTIYF.